Listed below are T cell receptor beta chains from one sample, sequenced in a study of shared clonotypes between healthy human individuals. Assay used: immunoSEQ multiplex PCR; TCRdb lists only in-frame clones, some missing. The table has around 500,000 clones, roughly 80% seen once. Sample: PBMCs. Receptor source: a woman in her forties in good health. Some clones in this sample may be carry-over from other donors' samples. Both conserved end residues are part of each CDR3. The order of the fields is J gene, V gene, clone size, D gene, CDR3 DNA, CDR3 protein. D genes are given only for firm matches. Size tells how often a clone was seen (once, few, many) or the class of an expanded clone, and some rows leave it out.

TRBJ1-5,TRBV28,-,-,TGTGCCAGCAGAGCCCTGTGGGGGGCCCCTGGCAGCAATCAGCCCCAGCATTTT,CASRALWGAPGSNQPQHF
TRBJ2-7,TRBV6-1,-,-,TGTGCCAGCACTTGGACGGATTCCTACGAGCAGTACTTC,CASTWTDSYEQYF
TRBJ2-1,TRBV5-6,-,-,TGTGCCAGCAGCTTGGCCGGGGGAGTCCTTTACAATGAGCAGTTCTTC,CASSLAGGVLYNEQFF
TRBJ2-4,TRBV9,few,-,TGTGCCAGCAGCGTGGCGACAACAAGCATTCAGTACTTC,CASSVATTSIQYF
TRBJ1-1,TRBV6-1,few,-,TGTGCCAGCACCGAAGGGACTGAAGCTTTCTTT,CASTEGTEAFF
TRBJ2-3,TRBV5-1,-,-,TGCGCCAGCAGCTTGGCGGGTACCGCAGATACGCAGTATTTT,CASSLAGTADTQYF
TRBJ2-7,TRBV9,-,-,TGTGCCAGCAGCCCTTGGGGCGACGAGCAGTACTTC,CASSPWGDEQYF
TRBJ2-2,TRBV18,-,TRBD1,TGTGCCAGCGCGAGCCAGGGACAGACCATGGGGGAGCTGTTTTTT,CASASQGQTMGELFF
TRBJ2-1,TRBV18,-,TRBD2,TGTGCCAGCTCACCATCGGGAGGAGGCTACAATGAGCAGTTCTTC,CASSPSGGGYNEQFF
TRBJ2-5,TRBV7-8,-,-,TGTGCCAGCAGCTGGTTCGGGCGCCAAGAGACCCAGTACTTC,CASSWFGRQETQYF
TRBJ2-7,TRBV6-1,-,-,TGTGCCAGCAGTGAAGCCTCTCTATCCTCCTCATACGAGCAGTACTTC,CASSEASLSSSYEQYF
TRBJ1-5,TRBV27,-,-,TGTGCCAGCAGTTTTCAGTACAATCAGCCCCAGCATTTT,CASSFQYNQPQHF
TRBJ2-1,TRBV6-6,-,TRBD2,TGTGCCAGCCAGGGACTAGCGGGCCACCCCTACAATGAGCAGTTCTTC,CASQGLAGHPYNEQFF
TRBJ2-7,TRBV7-2,-,TRBD1,TGTGCCAGCAGTTCGGACAGGACGAGCTCCTACGAGCAGTACTTC,CASSSDRTSSYEQYF
TRBJ1-1,TRBV7-2,-,-,TGTGCCAGCAGCTTGGATGGGAGGGGCACTGAAGCTTTCTTT,CASSLDGRGTEAFF
TRBJ2-6,TRBV7-8,-,TRBD1,TGTGCCAGCAGCTTAGCCCGACAGGGGGCGCGTGGGGCCAACGTCCTGACTTTC,CASSLARQGARGANVLTF
TRBJ2-5,TRBV28,-,-,TGTGCCAGCAGCCGGACAGATTTCCAAGAGACCCAGTACTTC,CASSRTDFQETQYF
TRBJ2-7,TRBV6-1,-,-,TGTGCCAGCAGTGCCGGACAGCGTTCGTACGAGCAGTACTTC,CASSAGQRSYEQYF
TRBJ2-7,TRBV11-3,once,-,TGTGCCAGCAGCCCCAGGGGCGGTGACGAGCAGTACTTC,CASSPRGGDEQYF
TRBJ2-5,TRBV2,-,-,TGTGCCAGCAGTGGAACCTCTAGCAGTCAAGAGACCCAGTACTTC,CASSGTSSSQETQYF
TRBJ2-5,TRBV10-2,-,-,TGCGCCAGCAGTGAGAGTATCCTTAGAACGGCCCAGTACTTC,CASSESILRTAQYF
TRBJ2-1,TRBV11-2,-,TRBD2,TGTGCCAGCAGCTTAGGCACCACTAGCGCGGGCCTCAATGAGCAGTTCTTC,CASSLGTTSAGLNEQFF
TRBJ1-2,TRBV5-4,-,-,TGTGCCAGCACCCCCACCGGGACACCGATCGACGGCTACACCTTC,CASTPTGTPIDGYTF
TRBJ2-7,TRBV28,-,-,TGTGCCAGCAGTTCTTCCGGGACCGATTACTCCTACGAGCAGTACTTC,CASSSSGTDYSYEQYF
TRBJ2-2,TRBV7-3,-,-,TGTGCCAGCAGCTTAAGTCTCACCGGGGAGCTGTTTTTT,CASSLSLTGELFF
TRBJ2-7,TRBV9,-,-,TGTGCCAGCAGCCCCCAGTTACAGGGTAACCACGAGCAGTACTTC,CASSPQLQGNHEQYF
TRBJ2-4,TRBV2,-,-,TGTGCCAGCAGTGTCCTAGGGCCTAGGGACATTCAGTACTTC,CASSVLGPRDIQYF
TRBJ2-7,TRBV29-1,-,TRBD1,TGCAGCGTTGGGACAGGCTCCTACGAGCAGTACTTC,CSVGTGSYEQYF
TRBJ2-7,TRBV6-5,-,-,TGTGCCAGCAGTTCCTACAGGGAACTCGTTACGAGGCAGTACTTC,CASSSYRELVTRQYF
TRBJ2-5,TRBV11-2,-,-,TGTGCCAGCAGCTTACCCCTTAACCAGGAGACCCAGTACTTC,CASSLPLNQETQYF
TRBJ2-2,TRBV30,-,TRBD1,TGTGCCTGGAGTGGGGGTAACAGGGGAGTGGACACCGGGGAGCTGTTTTTT,CAWSGGNRGVDTGELFF
TRBJ1-2,TRBV28,-,-,TGTGCCAGCAGTGCCGCCGAGGGAGTGTACTATGGCTACACCTTC,CASSAAEGVYYGYTF
TRBJ1-2,TRBV10-1,-,-,TGCGCCAGCAGTGAGTCTCGGGACGGACTATTGGGCTACACCTTC,CASSESRDGLLGYTF
TRBJ1-5,TRBV7-9,-,-,TGTGCCAGCAGCTTAGGCCAGGTTAATAGCAATCAGCCCCAGCATTTT,CASSLGQVNSNQPQHF
TRBJ2-2,TRBV10-1,-,-,TGCGCCAGCAGTGAGTTCCGCACCGGGGAGCTGTTTTTT,CASSEFRTGELFF
TRBJ2-3,TRBV11-2,-,-,TGTGCCAGCAGCTTAGATTCCCAGGGACTCGCAGATACGCAGTATTTT,CASSLDSQGLADTQYF
TRBJ2-7,TRBV19,-,TRBD2,TGTGCCAGTAGCACTAGCGGGAGGGCTTACGAGCAGTACTTC,CASSTSGRAYEQYF
TRBJ2-3,TRBV5-1,-,-,TGCGCCAGCAGCTTGGTAGAACTCACAGATACGCAGTATTTT,CASSLVELTDTQYF
TRBJ1-1,TRBV30,few,-,TGTGCCTGGAGTCGACAGGCGAACACTGAAGCTTTCTTT,CAWSRQANTEAFF
TRBJ2-7,TRBV27,-,-,TGTGCCAGCAGCCCGATCCCACCTCAGAACGAGCAGTACTTC,CASSPIPPQNEQYF
TRBJ2-1,TRBV2,-,-,TGTGCCAGCAAAGTTGGTTTGGGGCGGGACAATGAGCAGTTCTTC,CASKVGLGRDNEQFF
TRBJ2-1,TRBV7-9,-,TRBD1,TGTGCCAGCAGCTGGGGGACAGCCTACAATGAGCAGTTCTTC,CASSWGTAYNEQFF
TRBJ2-1,TRBV7-2,-,-,TGTGCCAGCAGTCCCCCTGGCCGGCAGTTCTTC,CASSPPGRQFF
TRBJ2-1,TRBV7-2,few,TRBD2,TGTGCCAGCAGCCAGACTAGCGGGAGGTATGAGCAGTTCTTC,CASSQTSGRYEQFF
TRBJ1-2,TRBV19,-,-,TGTGCCAGTAGTATACAAGGGGGAAGTTCAGTCTATGGCTACACCTTC,CASSIQGGSSVYGYTF
TRBJ1-2,TRBV30,-,-,TGTGCCTGGTTCACAGGAAACTATGGCTACACCTTC,CAWFTGNYGYTF
TRBJ1-3,TRBV2,-,-,TGTGCCACCCAAAACTCTGGAAACACCATATATTTT,CATQNSGNTIYF
TRBJ2-3,TRBV7-9,-,-,TGTGCCAGCGCGCAAGGAGGGCCCGTTCCAACAGATACGCAGTATTTT,CASAQGGPVPTDTQYF
TRBJ1-3,TRBV5-1,-,TRBD1,TGCGCCAGCAGCTTGCCGACAGGGGGAGCTGGAAACACCATATATTTT,CASSLPTGGAGNTIYF
TRBJ1-2,TRBV20-1,-,-,TGCAGTGCCAGTGGAGGCAGGGGCTACGCCTTC,CSASGGRGYAF
TRBJ2-3,TRBV29-1,-,TRBD2,TGCAGCGTTGTGGGTAGCGGGAGGACCGCCATCACGCAGTATTTT,CSVVGSGRTAITQYF